This TCR beta chain was sequenced for a study of post-analysis software for immune sequencing data. The library was made from cDNA and included unique molecular identifiers. Each batch of about 0.95 to 10 million T cells produced around 460,000 cDNA molecules. From the PCR reads, TCRdb called clonotypes with MiXCR, one entry per CDR3 protein. The table shows under 650,000 distinct CDR3 sequences, with about 44% occurring only once. This clonotype was observed at least ten times. Antigen unknown. The CDR3 is 15 residues long. V gave up 3 bases and J gave up 0 bases; unmatched junction bases: 3. CDR1 MRHNA and CDR2 SNTAGT come from the germline V gene. Regarding the study as a whole: Roughly five TRBV segments occurring more often in patients than controls included TRBV5-6, TRBV5-1 and TRBV20-1.

The sample consisted of blood. This TCR was sampled from a girl aged 5-17 years with multiple sclerosis. V usage is TRBV6-4 and J usage is TRBJ2-3; 7 bases are shared with TRBD1. The CDR3 here is CASSEGTESTDTQYF. The DNA for the CDR3 is TGTGCCAGCAGTGAAGGGACAGAGAGCACAGATACGCAGTATTTT.